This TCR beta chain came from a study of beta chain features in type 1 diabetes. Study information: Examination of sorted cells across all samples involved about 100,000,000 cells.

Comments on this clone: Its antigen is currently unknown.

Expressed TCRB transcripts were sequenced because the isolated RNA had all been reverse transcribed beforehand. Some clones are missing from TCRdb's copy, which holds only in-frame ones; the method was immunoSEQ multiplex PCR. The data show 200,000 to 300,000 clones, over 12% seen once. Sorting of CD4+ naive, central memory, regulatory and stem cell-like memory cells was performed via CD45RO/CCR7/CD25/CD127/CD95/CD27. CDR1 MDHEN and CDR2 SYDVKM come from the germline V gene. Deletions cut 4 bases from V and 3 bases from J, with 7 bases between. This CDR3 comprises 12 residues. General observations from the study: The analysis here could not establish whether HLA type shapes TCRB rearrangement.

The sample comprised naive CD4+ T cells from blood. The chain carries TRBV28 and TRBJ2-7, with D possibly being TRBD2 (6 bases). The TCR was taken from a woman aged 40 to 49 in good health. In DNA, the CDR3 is TGTGCCAGCAGTTGGGGGGTCTACGAGCAGTACTTC. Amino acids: CASSWGVYEQYF.